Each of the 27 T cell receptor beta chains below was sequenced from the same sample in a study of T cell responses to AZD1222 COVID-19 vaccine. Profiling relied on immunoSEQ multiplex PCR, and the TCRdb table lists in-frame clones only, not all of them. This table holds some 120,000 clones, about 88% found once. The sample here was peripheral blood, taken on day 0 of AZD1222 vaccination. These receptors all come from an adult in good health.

The CDR3 is CASSGYTGELFF. The CDR3 DNA reads as TGTGCCAGCAGCGGGTACACCGGGGAGCTGTTTTTT. V is TRBV5-5 and J is TRBJ2-2; D is uncertain. This CDR3 is built from 12 residues. V was cut by 4 bases and J by 3 bases, with 4 bases left in between. Germline CDR1 SGHKS, CDR2 YYEKEE (reference sequence).

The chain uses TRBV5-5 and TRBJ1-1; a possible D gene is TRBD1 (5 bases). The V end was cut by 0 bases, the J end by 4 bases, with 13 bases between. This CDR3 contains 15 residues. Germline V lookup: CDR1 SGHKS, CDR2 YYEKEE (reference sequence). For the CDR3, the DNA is TGTGCCAGCAGCTTGGGGCACAGGATTAGCACTGAAGCTTTCTTT. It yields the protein CASSLGHRISTEAFF.

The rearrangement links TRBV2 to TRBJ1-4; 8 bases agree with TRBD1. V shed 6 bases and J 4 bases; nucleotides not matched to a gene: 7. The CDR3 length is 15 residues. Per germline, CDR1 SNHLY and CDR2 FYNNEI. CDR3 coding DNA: TGTGCCAGCAGCACTAGACAGGGGTTTAATGAAAAACTGTTTTTT. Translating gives CASSTRQGFNEKLFF.

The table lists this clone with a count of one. In DNA form, the CDR3 reads TGTGCCACCAGCAGAGAGAGGACGCAAGAGACCCAGTACTTC. It codes for CATSRERTQETQYF. J is TRBJ2-5 and V is TRBV15, with D uncertain. The V end was cut by 0 bases, the J end by 2 bases, with 7 bases between. The CDR3 totals 14 residues. Germline assignment: CDR1 LNHNV and CDR2 YYDKDF (reference sequence).

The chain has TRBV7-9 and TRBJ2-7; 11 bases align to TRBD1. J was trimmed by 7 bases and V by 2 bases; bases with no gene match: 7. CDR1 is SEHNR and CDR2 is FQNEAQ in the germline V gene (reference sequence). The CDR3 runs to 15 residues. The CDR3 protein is CASSLRPGQGGEQYF. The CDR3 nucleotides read TGTGCCAGCAGCTTAAGGCCGGGACAGGGGGGTGAGCAGTACTTC.

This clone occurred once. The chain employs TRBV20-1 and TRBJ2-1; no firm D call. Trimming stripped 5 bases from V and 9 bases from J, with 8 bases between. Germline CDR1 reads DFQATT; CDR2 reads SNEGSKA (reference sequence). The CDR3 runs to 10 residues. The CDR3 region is CSADKTEQFF. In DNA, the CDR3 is TGCAGTGCTGACAAAACTGAGCAGTTCTTC.

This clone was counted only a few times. In nucleotides, the CDR3 is TGCGCCAGCAGCCAGGGACAGGGGAGGGTCACCGGGGAGCTGTTTTTT. Encoded protein: CASSQGQGRVTGELFF. The V gene is TRBV4-3, the J gene TRBJ2-2; TRBD1 aligns across 10 bases. Looked up from germline, CDR1 is LGHNA and CDR2 is YSLEER. The CDR3 is 16 amino acids. After removal of 3 bases from V and 4 bases from J, the junction contained 5 bases not matched to a gene.

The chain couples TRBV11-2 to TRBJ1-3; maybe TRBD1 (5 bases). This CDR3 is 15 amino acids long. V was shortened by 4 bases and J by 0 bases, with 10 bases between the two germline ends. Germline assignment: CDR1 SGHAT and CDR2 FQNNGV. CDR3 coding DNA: TGTGCCAGCAGCTCCCGGGGGGTCTCTGGAAACACCATATATTTT. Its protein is CASSSRGVSGNTIYF. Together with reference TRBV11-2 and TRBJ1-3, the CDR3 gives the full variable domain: EAGVAQSPRYKIIEKRQSVAFWCNPISGHATLYWYQQILGQGPKLLIQFQNNGVVDDSQLPKDRFSAERLKGVDSTLKIQPAKLEDSAVYLCASSSRGVSGNTIYFGEGSWLTVV.

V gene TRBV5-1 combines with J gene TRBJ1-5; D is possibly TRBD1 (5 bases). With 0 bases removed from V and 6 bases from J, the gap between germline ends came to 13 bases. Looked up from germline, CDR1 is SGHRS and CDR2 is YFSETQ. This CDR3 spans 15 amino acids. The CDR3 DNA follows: TGCGCCAGCAGCTTGGAAGGGTTGAGGGGTCAGCCCCAGCATTTT. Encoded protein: CASSLEGLRGQPQHF.

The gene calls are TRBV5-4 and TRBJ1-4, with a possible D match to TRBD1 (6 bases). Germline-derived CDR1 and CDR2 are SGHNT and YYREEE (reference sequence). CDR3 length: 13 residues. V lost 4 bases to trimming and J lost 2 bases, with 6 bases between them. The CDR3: CASSGQTNEKLFF. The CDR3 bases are TGTGCCAGCAGCGGACAGACTAATGAAAAACTGTTTTTT.

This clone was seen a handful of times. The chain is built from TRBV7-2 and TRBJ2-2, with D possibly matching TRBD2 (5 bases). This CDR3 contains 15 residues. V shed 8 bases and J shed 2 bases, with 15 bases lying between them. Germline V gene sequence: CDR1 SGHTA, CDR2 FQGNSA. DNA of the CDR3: TGTGCCAGCCGCCCTCGGGGTTCCAACACCGGGGAGCTGTTTTTT. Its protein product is CASRPRGSNTGELFF.

CDR3 sequence: CASRGTGKLNQPQHF. Here the CDR3 DNA reads TGTGCCAGTAGAGGGACAGGGAAGCTCAATCAGCCCCAGCATTTT. The chain recombines TRBV19 with TRBJ1-5, with 9 bases lining up with TRBD1. The CDR3 extends over 15 amino acids. The trim removed 6 bases at V and 3 bases at J, leaving 6 bases unmatched. Germline V gene sequence: CDR1 LNHDA, CDR2 SQIVND (reference sequence).

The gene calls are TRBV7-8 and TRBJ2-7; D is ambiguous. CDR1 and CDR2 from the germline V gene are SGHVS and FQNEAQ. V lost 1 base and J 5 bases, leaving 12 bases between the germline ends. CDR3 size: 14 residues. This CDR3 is CASSLVETADEQYF. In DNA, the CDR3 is TGTGCCAGCAGCTTAGTAGAGACGGCGGACGAGCAGTACTTC.

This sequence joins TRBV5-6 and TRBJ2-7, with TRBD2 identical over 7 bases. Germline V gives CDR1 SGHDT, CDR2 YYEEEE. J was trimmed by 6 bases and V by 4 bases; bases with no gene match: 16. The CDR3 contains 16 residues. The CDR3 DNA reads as TGTGCCAGCAGCGAACCGCGGGGGATTTTCCCCCTCGAGCAGTACTTC. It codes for CASSEPRGIFPLEQYF.

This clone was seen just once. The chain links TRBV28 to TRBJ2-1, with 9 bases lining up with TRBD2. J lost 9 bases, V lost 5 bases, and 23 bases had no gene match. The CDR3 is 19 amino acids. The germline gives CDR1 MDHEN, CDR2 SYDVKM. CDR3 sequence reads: CASSPRSSREGRGMGEQFF. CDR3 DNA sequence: TGTGCCAGCAGTCCCCGCTCCTCGCGGGAGGGCCGGGGGATGGGTGAGCAGTTCTTC.

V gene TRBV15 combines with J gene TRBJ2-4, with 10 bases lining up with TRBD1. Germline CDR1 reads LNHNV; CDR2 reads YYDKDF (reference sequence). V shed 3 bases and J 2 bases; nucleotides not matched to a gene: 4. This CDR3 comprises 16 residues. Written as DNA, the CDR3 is TGTGCCACCAGCAGGGGGGACAGGGGACCCAAAAACATTCAGTACTTC. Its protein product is CATSRGDRGPKNIQYF.

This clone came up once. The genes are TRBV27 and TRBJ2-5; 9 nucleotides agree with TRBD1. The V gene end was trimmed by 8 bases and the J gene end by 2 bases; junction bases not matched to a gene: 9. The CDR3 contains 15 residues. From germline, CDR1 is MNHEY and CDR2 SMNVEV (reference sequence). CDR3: CASSTGTGIQETQYF. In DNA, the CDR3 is TGTGCCAGCTCAACCGGGACAGGGATACAAGAGACCCAGTACTTC.

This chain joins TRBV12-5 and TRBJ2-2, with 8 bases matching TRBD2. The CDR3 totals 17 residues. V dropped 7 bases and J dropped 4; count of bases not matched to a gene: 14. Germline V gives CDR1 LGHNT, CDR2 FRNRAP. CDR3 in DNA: TGTGCTAGTGCCATCCCCCCGGGGGGGCCTGGCACCGGGGAGCTGTTTTTT. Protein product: CASAIPPGGPGTGELFF.

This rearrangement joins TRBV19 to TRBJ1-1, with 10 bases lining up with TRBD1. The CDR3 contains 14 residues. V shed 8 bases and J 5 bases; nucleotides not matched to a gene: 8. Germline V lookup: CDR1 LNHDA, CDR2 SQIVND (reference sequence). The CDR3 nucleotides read TGTGCCAGTTTGGACAGGGGGGGAGGAACTGAAGCTTTCTTT. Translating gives CASLDRGGGTEAFF.

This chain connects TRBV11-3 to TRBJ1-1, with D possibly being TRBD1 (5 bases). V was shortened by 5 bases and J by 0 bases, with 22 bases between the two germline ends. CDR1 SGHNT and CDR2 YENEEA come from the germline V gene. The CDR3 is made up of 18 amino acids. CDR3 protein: CASSSRHWGEAVNTEAFF. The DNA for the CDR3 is TGTGCCAGCAGCAGCCGCCACTGGGGGGAGGCCGTGAACACTGAAGCTTTCTTT.

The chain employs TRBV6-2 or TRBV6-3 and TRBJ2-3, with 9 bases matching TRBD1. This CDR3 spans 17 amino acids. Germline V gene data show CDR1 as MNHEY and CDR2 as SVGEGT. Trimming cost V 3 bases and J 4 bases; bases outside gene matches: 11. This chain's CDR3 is CASSYHPGTGYADTQYF. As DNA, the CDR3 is TGTGCCAGCAGTTATCACCCAGGGACAGGGTATGCAGATACGCAGTATTTT.

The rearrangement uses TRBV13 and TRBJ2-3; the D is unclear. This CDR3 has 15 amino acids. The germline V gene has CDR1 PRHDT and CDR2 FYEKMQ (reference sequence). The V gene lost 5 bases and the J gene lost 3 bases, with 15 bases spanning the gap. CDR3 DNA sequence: TGTGCCAGCAGCGCCCGAGGTCTTAGGACAGATACGCAGTATTTT. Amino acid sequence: CASSARGLRTDTQYF.

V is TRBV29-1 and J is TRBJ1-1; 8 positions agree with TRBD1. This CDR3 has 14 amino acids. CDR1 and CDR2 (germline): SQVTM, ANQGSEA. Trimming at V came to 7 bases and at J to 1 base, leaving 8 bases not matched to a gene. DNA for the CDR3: TGCAGCGGATTGACAGGGGCCTCGAACACTGAAGCTTTCTTT. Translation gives CSGLTGASNTEAFF.

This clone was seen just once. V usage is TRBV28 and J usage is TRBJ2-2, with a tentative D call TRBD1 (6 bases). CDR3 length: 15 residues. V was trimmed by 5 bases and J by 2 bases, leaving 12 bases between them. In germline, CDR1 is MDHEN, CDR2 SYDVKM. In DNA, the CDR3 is TGTGCCAGCAGTGGTACAGGGTCCAACACCGGGGAGCTGTTTTTT. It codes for CASSGTGSNTGELFF.

The chain's CDR3 is CASSQDQGRENMFF. DNA for the CDR3: TGTGCCAGCAGCCAAGACCAGGGTAGGGAGAATATGTTCTTC. V and J are TRBV3-1 (or the pseudogene TRBV3-2) and TRBJ2-1; TRBD1 or TRBD2 may be the D gene (5 bases each). V shed 0 bases and J shed 15 bases, with 18 bases lying between them. The CDR3 consists of 14 residues. The germline gives CDR1 LGHDT, CDR2 YNNKEL (reference sequence).

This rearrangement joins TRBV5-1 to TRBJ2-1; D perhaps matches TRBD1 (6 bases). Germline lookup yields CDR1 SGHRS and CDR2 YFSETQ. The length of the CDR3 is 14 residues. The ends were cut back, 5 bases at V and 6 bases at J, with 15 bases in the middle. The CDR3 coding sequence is TGCGCCAGCAGTACATGGACAGAAGGCAATGAGCAGTTCTTC. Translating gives CASSTWTEGNEQFF.

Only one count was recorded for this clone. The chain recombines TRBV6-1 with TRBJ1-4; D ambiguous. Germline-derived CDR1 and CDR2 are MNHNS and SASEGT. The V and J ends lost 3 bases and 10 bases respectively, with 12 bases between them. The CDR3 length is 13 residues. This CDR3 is CASSDNSVGKLFF. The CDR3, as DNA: TGTGCCAGCAGTGATAACAGCGTCGGAAAACTGTTTTTT.